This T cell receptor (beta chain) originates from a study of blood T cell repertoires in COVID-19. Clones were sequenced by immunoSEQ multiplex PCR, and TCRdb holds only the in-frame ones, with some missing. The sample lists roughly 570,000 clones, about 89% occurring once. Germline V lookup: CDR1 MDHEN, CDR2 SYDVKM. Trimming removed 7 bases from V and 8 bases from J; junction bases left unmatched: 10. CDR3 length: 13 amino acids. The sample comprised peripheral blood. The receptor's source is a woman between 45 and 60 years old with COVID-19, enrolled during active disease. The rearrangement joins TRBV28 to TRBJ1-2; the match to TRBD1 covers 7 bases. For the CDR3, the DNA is TGTGCCAGCACTTCAGCAGGGGGAGTGGGCTACACCTTC. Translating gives CASTSAGGVGYTF.